The clone carrying this TCR beta chain was observed a handful of times. Its antigen is unknown. The authors isolated at least 7 million PBMCs per sample. The CDR3 has 13 amino acids. The V gene's germline CDR1 is MNHEY and CDR2 SMNVEV (reference sequence). Deletions cut 3 bases from V and 2 bases from J, with 8 bases between. For the second PCR, which ran for about 6 to 11 cycles, a sample-barcoded 5' primer and a J-beta primer mix were used. TCRdb redid the calling of the 5' RACE reads with MiXCR, one entry per CDR3 protein. The profile covers some 1.8 million distinct CDR3 sequences, with more than 35% appearing a single time and 23% taken by the ten largest. The sample comes from a study of blood T cells in healthy people across ages. Overall study results and limits: CMV status of donors was unknown, possibly confounding expanded clonotype changes.

This sequence originates from a human donor in good health. Sequenced material: blood. The rearrangement uses TRBV27 and TRBJ2-7, with a weak D call TRBD2 (5 bases). CDR3 nucleotides: TGTGCCAGCAGTTTTAGGGAGACCTACGAGCAGTACTTC. It is translated as CASSFRETYEQYF.